This T cell receptor (beta chain) was documented in a study of cytomegalovirus exposure and HLA in healthy donors. General observations from the study: Presence/absence analyses treated sequencing depth as roughly uniform across donors.

PCR amplification relied on 60 Vbeta primers (plus 13 Jbeta primers). Data came from immunoSEQ multiplex PCR; TCRdb stores just in-frame clones and leaves some out. Among 150,000 to 200,000 clones listed, roughly 84% were seen once. This clone has only a few counts. Antigen specificity is unknown. This CDR3 contains 16 residues. V shed 4 bases and J shed 0 bases, with 13 bases lying between them. CDR1 and CDR2 from the germline V gene are MNHNY and SVGAGI (reference sequence). The sequenced sample consisted of PBMCs. The receptor was isolated from a boy between 10 and 17 years old in good health and CMV-seronegative. The rearrangement joins TRBV6-6 to TRBJ1-5; possibly TRBD1 for D (6 bases). The CDR3 bases are TGTGCCAGCAGTTCAACCAAGGGGGATAGCAATCAGCCCCAGCATTTT. As protein: CASSSTKGDSNQPQHF.